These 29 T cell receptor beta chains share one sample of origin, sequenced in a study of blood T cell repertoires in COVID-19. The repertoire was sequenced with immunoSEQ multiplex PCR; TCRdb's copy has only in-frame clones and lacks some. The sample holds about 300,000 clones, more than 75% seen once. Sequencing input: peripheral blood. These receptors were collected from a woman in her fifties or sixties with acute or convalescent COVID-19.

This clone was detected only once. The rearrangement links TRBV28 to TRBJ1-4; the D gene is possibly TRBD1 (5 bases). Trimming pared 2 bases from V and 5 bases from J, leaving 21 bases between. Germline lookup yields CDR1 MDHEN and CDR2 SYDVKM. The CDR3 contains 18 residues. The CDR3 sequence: CASSLLSFREGINEKLFF. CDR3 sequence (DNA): TGTGCCAGCAGTTTACTTAGTTTCAGGGAGGGCATCAATGAAAAACTGTTTTTT.

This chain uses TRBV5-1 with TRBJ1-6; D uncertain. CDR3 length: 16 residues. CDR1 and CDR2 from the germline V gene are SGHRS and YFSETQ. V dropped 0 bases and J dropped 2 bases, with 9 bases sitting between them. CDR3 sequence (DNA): TGCGCCAGCAGCTTGGGGGAGCAGCCCTATAATTCACCCCTCCACTTT. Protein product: CASSLGEQPYNSPLHF.

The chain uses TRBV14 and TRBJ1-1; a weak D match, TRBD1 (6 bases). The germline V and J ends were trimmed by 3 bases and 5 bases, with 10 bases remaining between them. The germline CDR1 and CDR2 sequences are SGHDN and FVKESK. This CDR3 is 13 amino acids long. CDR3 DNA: TGTGCCAGCAGCCATACAGGGAATACTGAAGCTTTCTTT. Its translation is CASSHTGNTEAFF. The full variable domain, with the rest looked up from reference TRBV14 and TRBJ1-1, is EAGVTQFPSHSVIEKGQTVTLRCDPISGHDNLYWYRRVMGKEIKFLLHFVKESKQDESGMPNNRFLAERTGGTYSTLKVQPAELEDSGVYFCASSHTGNTEAFFGQGTRLTVV.

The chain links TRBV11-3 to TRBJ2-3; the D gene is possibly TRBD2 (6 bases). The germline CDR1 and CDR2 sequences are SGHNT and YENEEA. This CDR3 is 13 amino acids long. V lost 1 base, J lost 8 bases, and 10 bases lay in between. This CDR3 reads CASSLVDGSTQYF. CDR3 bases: TGTGCCAGCAGCTTAGTCGACGGGAGTACGCAGTATTTT.

CDR3 residues: CASSPQGNQETQYF. DNA for the CDR3: TGCGCCAGCAGCCCGCAGGGGAATCAAGAGACCCAGTACTTC. The rearrangement uses TRBV5-1 and TRBJ2-5, with D tentatively TRBD1 (6 bases). Germline loops: CDR1 SGHRS, CDR2 YFSETQ. V shed 4 bases and J shed 2 bases, with 12 bases lying between them. This CDR3 spans 14 amino acids. Variable domain in full (rest from reference TRBV5-1 and TRBJ2-5): KAGVTQTPRYLIKTRGQQVTLSCSPISGHRSVSWYQQTPGQGLQFLFEYFSETQRNKGNFPGRFSGRQFSNSRSEMNVSTLELGDSALYLCASSPQGNQETQYFGPGTRLLVL.

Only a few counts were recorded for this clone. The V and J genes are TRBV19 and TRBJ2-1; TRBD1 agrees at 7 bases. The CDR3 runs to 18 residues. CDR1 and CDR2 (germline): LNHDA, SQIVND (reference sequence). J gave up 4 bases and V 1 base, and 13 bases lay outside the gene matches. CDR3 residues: CASSIGPFDRDRYNEQFF. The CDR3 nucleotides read TGTGCCAGTAGTATAGGCCCTTTTGACAGGGATAGATACAATGAGCAGTTCTTC.

In DNA form, the CDR3 reads TGTGCCAGCAGCCAAGATTGGCGCAATCAGCCCCAGCATTTT. Amino acids: CASSQDWRNQPQHF. The gene calls are TRBV4-2 and TRBJ1-5; no clear D gene. This CDR3 has 14 residues. CDR1 LGHNA and CDR2 YNFKEQ come from the germline V gene. V lost 0 bases and J 2 bases, leaving 5 bases between the germline ends.

The CDR3 DNA sequence: TGTGCCAGCAGCTTCGGACACTCCTACGAGCAGTACTTC. Protein: CASSFGHSYEQYF. J is TRBJ2-7 and V is TRBV11-3; tentatively, D is TRBD1 (5 bases). Per the germline V gene, CDR1 is SGHNT and CDR2 is YENEEA. V was trimmed by 3 bases and J by 0 bases, leaving 6 bases between them. This CDR3 has 13 residues.

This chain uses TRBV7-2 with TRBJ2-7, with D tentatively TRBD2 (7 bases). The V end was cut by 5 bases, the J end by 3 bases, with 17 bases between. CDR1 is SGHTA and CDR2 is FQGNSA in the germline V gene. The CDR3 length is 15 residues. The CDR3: CASSVTRGGNYEQYF. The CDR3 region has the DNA TGTGCCAGCAGCGTAACTAGGGGGGGAAACTACGAGCAGTACTTC.

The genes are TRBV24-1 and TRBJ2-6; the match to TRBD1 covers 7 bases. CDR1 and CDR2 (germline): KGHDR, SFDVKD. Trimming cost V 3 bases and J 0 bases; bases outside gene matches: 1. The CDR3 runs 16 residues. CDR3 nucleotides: TGTGCCACCAGTGATCCAGGGGGCTCTGGGGCCAACGTCCTGACTTTC. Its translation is CATSDPGGSGANVLTF.

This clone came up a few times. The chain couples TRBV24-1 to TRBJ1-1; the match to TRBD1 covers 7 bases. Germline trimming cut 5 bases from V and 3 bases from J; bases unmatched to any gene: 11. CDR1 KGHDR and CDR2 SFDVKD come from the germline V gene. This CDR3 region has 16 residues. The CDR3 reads CATSASGVQGDTEAFF. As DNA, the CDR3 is TGTGCCACCAGTGCCTCAGGGGTGCAGGGGGACACTGAAGCTTTCTTT.

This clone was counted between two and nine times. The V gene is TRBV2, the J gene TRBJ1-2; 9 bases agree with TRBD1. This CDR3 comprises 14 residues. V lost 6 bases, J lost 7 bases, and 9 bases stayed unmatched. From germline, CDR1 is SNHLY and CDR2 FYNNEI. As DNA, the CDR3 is TGTGCCAGCAGCGCTGGACAGGGGTTCATTGGCTACACCTTC. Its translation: CASSAGQGFIGYTF.

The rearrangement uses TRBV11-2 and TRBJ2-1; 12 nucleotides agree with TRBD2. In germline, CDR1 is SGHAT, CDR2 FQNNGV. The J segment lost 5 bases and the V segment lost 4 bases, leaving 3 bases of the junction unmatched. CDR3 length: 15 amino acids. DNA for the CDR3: TGTGCCAGCAGCTCCAGACTAGCGGGGGACAATGAGCAGTTCTTC. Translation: CASSSRLAGDNEQFF.

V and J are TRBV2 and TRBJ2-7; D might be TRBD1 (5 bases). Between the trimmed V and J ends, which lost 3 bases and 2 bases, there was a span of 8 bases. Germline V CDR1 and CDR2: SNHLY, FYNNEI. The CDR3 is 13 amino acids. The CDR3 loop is CASSEDNTYEQYF. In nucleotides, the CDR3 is TGTGCCAGCAGTGAGGACAACACCTACGAGCAGTACTTC.

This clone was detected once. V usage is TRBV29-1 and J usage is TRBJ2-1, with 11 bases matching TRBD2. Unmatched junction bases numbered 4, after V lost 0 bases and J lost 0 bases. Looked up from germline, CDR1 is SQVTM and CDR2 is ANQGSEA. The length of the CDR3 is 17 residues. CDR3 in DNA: TGCAGCGTTGAAGATATAACTAGCGGGAGCTCCTACAATGAGCAGTTCTTC. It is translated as CSVEDITSGSSYNEQFF.

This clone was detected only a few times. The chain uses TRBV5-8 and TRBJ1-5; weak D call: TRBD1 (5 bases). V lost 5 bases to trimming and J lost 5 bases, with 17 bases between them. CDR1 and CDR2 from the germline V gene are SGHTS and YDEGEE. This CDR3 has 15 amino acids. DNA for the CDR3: TGTGCCAGCAGTCGGCGGGGGGGATACGATCAGCCCCAGCATTTT. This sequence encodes CASSRRGGYDQPQHF. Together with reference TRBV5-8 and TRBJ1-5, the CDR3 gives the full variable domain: EAGVTQSPTHLIKTRGQQATLRCSPISGHTSVYWYQQALGLGLQFLLWYDEGEERNRGNFPPRFSGRQFPNYSSELNVNALELEDSALYLCASSRRGGYDQPQHFGDGTRLSIL.

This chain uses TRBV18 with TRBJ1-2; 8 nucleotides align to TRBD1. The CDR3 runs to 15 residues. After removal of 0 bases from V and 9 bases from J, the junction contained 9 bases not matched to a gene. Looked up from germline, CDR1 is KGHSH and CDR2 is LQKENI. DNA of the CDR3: TGTGCCAGCTCACCACCCATGACAGGGGCAGATAGCTACACCTTC. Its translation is CASSPPMTGADSYTF.

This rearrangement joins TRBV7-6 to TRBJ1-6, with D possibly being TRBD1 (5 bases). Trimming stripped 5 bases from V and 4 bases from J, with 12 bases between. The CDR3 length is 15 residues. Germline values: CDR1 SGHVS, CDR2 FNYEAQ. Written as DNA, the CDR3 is TGTGCCAGCAGCGTTTCTCGGGGGTATAATTCACCCCTCCACTTT. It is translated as CASSVSRGYNSPLHF. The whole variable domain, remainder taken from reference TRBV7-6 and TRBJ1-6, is GAGVSQSPRYKVTKRGQDVALRCDPISGHVSLYWYRQALGQGPEFLTYFNYEAQQDKSGLPNDRFSAERPEGSISTLTIQRTEQRDSAMYRCASSVSRGYNSPLHFGNGTRLTVT.

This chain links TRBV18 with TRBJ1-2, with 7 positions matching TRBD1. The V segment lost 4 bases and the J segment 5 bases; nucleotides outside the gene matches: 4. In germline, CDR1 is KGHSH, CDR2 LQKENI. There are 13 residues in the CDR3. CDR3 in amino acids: CASSRGQRYGYTF. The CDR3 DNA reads TGTGCCAGCTCACGGGGACAGCGATATGGCTACACCTTC.

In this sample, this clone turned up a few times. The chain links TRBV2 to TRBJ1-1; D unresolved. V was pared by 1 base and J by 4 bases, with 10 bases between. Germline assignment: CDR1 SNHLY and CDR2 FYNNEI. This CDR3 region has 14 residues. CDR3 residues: CASSEVNLATEAFF. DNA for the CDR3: TGTGCCAGCAGTGAAGTGAATCTAGCCACTGAAGCTTTCTTT.

Here the CDR3 DNA reads TGTGCCAGCAGTCCCTCGGGACAATTGGGTATCGCTGAAGCTTTCTTT. This encodes CASSPSGQLGIAEAFF. V is TRBV28 and J is TRBJ1-1, with TRBD1 as a possible D gene (6 bases). The germline gives CDR1 MDHEN, CDR2 SYDVKM. The CDR3 has 16 residues. V lost 5 bases, J lost 6 bases, and 22 bases lay in between.

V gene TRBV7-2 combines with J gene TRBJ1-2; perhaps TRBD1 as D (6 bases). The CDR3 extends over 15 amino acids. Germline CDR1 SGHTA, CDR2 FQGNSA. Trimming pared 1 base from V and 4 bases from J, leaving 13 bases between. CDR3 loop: CASSLEVGAPYGYTF. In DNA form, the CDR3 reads TGTGCCAGCAGCTTAGAGGTGGGGGCACCCTATGGCTACACCTTC.

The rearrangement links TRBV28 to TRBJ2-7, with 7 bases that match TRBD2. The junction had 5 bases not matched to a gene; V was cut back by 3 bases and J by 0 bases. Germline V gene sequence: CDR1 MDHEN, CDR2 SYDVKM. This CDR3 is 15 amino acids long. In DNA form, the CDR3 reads TGTGCCAGCAGTTTTGTACGGACTAGCTCCTACGAGCAGTACTTC. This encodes CASSFVRTSSYEQYF.

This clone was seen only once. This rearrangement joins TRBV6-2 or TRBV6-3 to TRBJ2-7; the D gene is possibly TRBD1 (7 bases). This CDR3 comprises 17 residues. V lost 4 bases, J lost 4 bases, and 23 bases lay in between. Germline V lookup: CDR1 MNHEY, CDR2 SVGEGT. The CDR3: CASSWTQGGTIVYEQYF. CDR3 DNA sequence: TGTGCCAGCAGTTGGACCCAGGGGGGAACGATTGTGTACGAGCAGTACTTC.

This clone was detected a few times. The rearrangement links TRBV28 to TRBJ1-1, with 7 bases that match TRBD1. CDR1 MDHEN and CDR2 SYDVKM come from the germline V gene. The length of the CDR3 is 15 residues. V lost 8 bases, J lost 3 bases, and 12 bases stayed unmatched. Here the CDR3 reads CASSWGTALYTEAFF. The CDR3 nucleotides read TGTGCCAGCTCCTGGGGGACAGCCCTATACACTGAAGCTTTCTTT.

The CDR3, as DNA: TGTGCCTGGAGCAGTCAAAGCACAGATACGCAGTATTTT. This sequence encodes CAWSSQSTDTQYF. This sequence joins TRBV30 and TRBJ2-3, with D unresolved. The CDR3 runs to 13 residues. Trimming cost V 3 bases and J 0 bases, with 7 bases left between them. Germline-derived CDR1 and CDR2 are GTSNPN and SVGIG (reference sequence).

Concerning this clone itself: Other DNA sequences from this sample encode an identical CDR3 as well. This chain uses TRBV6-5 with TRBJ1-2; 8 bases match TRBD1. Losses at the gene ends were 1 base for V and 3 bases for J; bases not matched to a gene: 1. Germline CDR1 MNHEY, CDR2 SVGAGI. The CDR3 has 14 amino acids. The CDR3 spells CASSYLQGDYGYTF. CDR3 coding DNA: TGTGCCAGCAGTTACTTACAGGGGGACTATGGCTACACCTTC.

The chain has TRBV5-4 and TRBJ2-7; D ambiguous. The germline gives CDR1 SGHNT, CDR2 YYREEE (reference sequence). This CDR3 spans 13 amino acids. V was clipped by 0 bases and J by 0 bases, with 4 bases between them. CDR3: CASSLGSSYEQYF. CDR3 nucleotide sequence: TGTGCCAGCAGCTTGGGGAGCTCCTACGAGCAGTACTTC.

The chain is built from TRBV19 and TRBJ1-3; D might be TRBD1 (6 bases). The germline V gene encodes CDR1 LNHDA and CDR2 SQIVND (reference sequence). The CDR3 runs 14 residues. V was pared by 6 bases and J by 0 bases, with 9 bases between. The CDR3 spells CASSETGSGNTIYF. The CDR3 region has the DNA TGTGCCAGTAGCGAGACAGGCTCTGGAAACACCATATATTTT.